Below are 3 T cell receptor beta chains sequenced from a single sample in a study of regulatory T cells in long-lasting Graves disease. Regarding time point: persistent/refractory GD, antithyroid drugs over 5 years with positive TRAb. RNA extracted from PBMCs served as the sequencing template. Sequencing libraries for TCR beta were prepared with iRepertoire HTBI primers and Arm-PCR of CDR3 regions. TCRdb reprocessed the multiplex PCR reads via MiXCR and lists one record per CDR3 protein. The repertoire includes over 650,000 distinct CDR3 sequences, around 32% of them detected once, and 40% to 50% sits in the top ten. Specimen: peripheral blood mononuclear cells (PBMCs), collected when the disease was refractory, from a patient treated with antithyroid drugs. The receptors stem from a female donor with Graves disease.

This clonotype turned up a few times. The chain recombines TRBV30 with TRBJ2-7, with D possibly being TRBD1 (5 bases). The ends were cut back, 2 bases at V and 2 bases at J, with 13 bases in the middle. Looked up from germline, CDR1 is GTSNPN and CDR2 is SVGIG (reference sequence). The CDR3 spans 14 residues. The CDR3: CAWSRQQNPYEQYF. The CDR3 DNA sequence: TGTGCCTGGAGTCGACAGCAGAACCCCTACGAGCAGTACTTC.

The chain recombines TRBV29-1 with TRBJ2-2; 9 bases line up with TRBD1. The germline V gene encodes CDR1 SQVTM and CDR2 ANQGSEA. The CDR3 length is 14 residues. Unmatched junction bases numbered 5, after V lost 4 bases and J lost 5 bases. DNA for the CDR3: TGCAGCGTTGGGACAGGGGTACCTACCGGGGAGCTGTTTTTT. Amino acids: CSVGTGVPTGELFF.

CDR3 amino acids: CASSGSSGRQNIQYF. CDR3 in DNA: TGTGCCAGCAGTGGTTCTAGCGGGCGTCAAAACATTCAGTACTTC. The V call is TRBV2, the J call TRBJ2-4; the match to TRBD2 covers 8 bases. CDR3 length equals 15 residues. CDR1 SNHLY and CDR2 FYNNEI come from the germline V gene. The V gene end was trimmed by 4 bases and the J gene end by 5 bases; junction bases not matched to a gene: 7.